The 16 T cell receptor beta chains reported below all come from one sample, sequenced in a study of OX40 agonist ivuxolimab in advanced cancers. The protocol used for the library was the immunoSEQ multiplex PCR assay. TCRdb took over this immuneACCESS table, retaining in-frame rearrangements with V and J assigned. Such tables are incomplete; in checked studies, under half of the missing clones stem from an unresolved V gene, and the remainder is unexplained. Present in this sample are about 82,000 clones, around 84% of which were seen just once. The top ten clones comprise 6.5% of the sample. The starting material was CD4+ or CD8+ T cells sorted from blood, obtained in a trial of the OX40 agonist ivuxolimab. These receptors came from an adult with an advanced solid tumor such as melanoma, head and neck, liver or kidney cancer.

This clone was detected only once. The chain recombines TRBV7-2 with TRBJ2-3; no reliable D call. Germline CDR1 SGHTA, CDR2 FQGNSA. Trimming left V 0 bases short and J 5 bases short, with 0 bases between. This CDR3 is built from 11 residues. Written as DNA, the CDR3 is TGTGCCAGCAGCTTAGCAGATACGCAGTATTTT. Protein product: CASSLADTQYF. Full variable domain (missing parts from reference TRBV7-2 and TRBJ2-3): GAGVSQSPSNKVTEKGKDVELRCDPISGHTALYWYRQSLGQGLEFLIYFQGNSAPDKSGLPSDRFSAERTGGSVSTLTIQRTQQEDSAVYLCASSLADTQYFGPGTRLTVL.

The chain carries TRBV9 and TRBJ2-1, with 10 bases fitting TRBD2. Germline CDR1 is SGDLS and CDR2 is YYNGEE. V trimming: 4 bases; J trimming: 9 bases; junction bases outside the gene matches: 7. The CDR3 sequence is 14 residues long. The CDR3 coding sequence is TGTGCCAGCAGCCAAGCGGGAGGGCGGATTGAGCAGTTCTTC. As protein: CASSQAGGRIEQFF. The full variable domain, rest sourced from reference TRBV9 and TRBJ2-1, is DSGVTQTPKHLITATGQRVTLRCSPRSGDLSVYWYQQSLDQGLQFLIQYYNGEERAKGNILERFSAQQFPDLHSELNLSSLELGDSALYFCASSQAGGRIEQFFGPGTRLTVL.

The chain joins TRBV9 to TRBJ2-1; 8 bases fit TRBD2. The germline gives CDR1 SGDLS, CDR2 YYNGEE. Trimming at V came to 2 bases and at J to 7 bases, leaving 8 bases not matched to a gene. This CDR3 is built from 15 residues. Here the CDR3 DNA reads TGTGCCAGCAGCGTTAGCGGGCGGGGGGCGAATGAGCAGTTCTTC. It codes for CASSVSGRGANEQFF.

This clone appeared a single time. The chain has TRBV30 and TRBJ1-5; possible D gene TRBD1, 5 bases. The CDR3 covers 13 residues. The germline V gene encodes CDR1 GTSNPN and CDR2 SVGIG (reference sequence). The V gene lost 1 base and the J gene lost 4 bases, with 8 bases spanning the gap. For the CDR3, the DNA is TGTGCCTGGAGTGCACAGGTTAATCAGCCCCAGCATTTT. This sequence encodes CAWSAQVNQPQHF.

The chain combines TRBV6-5 with TRBJ1-5; D uncertain. This CDR3 contains 13 residues. Germline CDR1 is MNHEY and CDR2 is SVGAGI. Trimming took off 0 bases at V and 7 bases at J, with 7 bases between the two ends. The CDR3 region is CASSYSLDQPQHF. CDR3 DNA: TGTGCCAGCAGTTACTCCTTAGACCAGCCCCAGCATTTT.

The gene calls are TRBV29-1 and TRBJ1-1; weak D call: TRBD1 (5 bases). The CDR3 is 15 amino acids. Germline assignment: CDR1 SQVTM and CDR2 ANQGSEA. V was cut by 6 bases and J by 4 bases, with 21 bases left in between. CDR3 loop: CSVISPGVEATEAFF. CDR3 nucleotides: TGCAGCGTGATTAGCCCGGGGGTAGAGGCCACTGAAGCTTTCTTT.

The genes are TRBV2 and TRBJ2-3, with D unresolved. From germline, CDR1 is SNHLY and CDR2 FYNNEI. The CDR3 length is 11 residues. V was shortened by 4 bases and J by 6 bases, with 5 bases between the two germline ends. In DNA, the CDR3 is TGTGCCAGCAGTGGAAGGGATACGCAGTATTTT. Its protein is CASSGRDTQYF.

V gene TRBV11-3 combines with J gene TRBJ2-3; D is undetermined. Germline CDR1 SGHNT, CDR2 YENEEA. CDR3 length equals 13 residues. Trimming cost V 0 bases and J 6 bases, with 7 bases left between them. The CDR3, as DNA: TGTGCCAGCAGCTTAGATGGGTTGGATACGCAGTATTTT. Translating gives CASSLDGLDTQYF.

The chain carries TRBV6-6 and TRBJ2-5, with D perhaps given as TRBD1 or TRBD2 (6 bases each). Germline CDR1 MNHNY, CDR2 SVGAGI (reference sequence). The CDR3 is 15 amino acids. V was clipped by 0 bases and J by 5 bases, with 13 bases between them. CDR3 amino acids: CASSYSVGAGETQYF. DNA of the CDR3: TGTGCCAGCAGTTACTCGGTGGGGGCGGGGGAGACCCAGTACTTC.

This clone came up once. This chain links TRBV18 with TRBJ1-5; TRBD1 might be the D (5 bases). V lost 2 bases to trimming and J lost 3 bases, with 11 bases between them. CDR1 and CDR2 from the germline V gene are KGHSH and LQKENI. The CDR3 is 15 residues long. The CDR3 loop is CASSPLGGDNQPQHF. The CDR3, as DNA: TGTGCCAGCTCACCATTGGGGGGGGACAATCAGCCCCAGCATTTT.

The CDR3 sequence: CASSLGAGREQYF. CDR3 sequence (DNA): TGCGCCAGCAGCTTGGGTGCCGGTCGGGAGCAGTACTTC. This sequence joins TRBV5-1 and TRBJ2-7, with D hard to call. V shed 0 bases and J shed 7 bases, with 11 bases lying between them. There are 13 residues in the CDR3. Germline values: CDR1 SGHRS, CDR2 YFSETQ. The complete variable domain, with remaining parts taken from reference TRBV5-1 and TRBJ2-7, reads KAGVTQTPRYLIKTRGQQVTLSCSPISGHRSVSWYQQTPGQGLQFLFEYFSETQRNKGNFPGRFSGRQFSNSRSEMNVSTLELGDSALYLCASSLGAGREQYFGPGTRLTVT.

The chain has TRBV9 and TRBJ2-6, with TRBD1 as a possible D gene (5 bases). Trimming took off 4 bases at V and 0 bases at J, with 11 bases between the two ends. In germline, CDR1 is SGDLS, CDR2 YYNGEE. The CDR3 contains 16 residues. In DNA form, the CDR3 reads TGTGCCAGCAGCATTAGACAGTCCTCTGGGGCCAACGTCCTGACTTTC. Translating it yields CASSIRQSSGANVLTF.

This clone has a handful of counts. The CDR3 here is CASSRQGLVYEQYF. The DNA for the CDR3 is TGTGCCAGCAGCAGACAGGGATTGGTCTACGAGCAGTACTTC. The genes are TRBV14 and TRBJ2-7, with 7 nucleotides matching TRBD1. The CDR3 loop spans 14 amino acids. J lost 3 bases, V lost 5 bases, and 7 bases had no gene match. CDR1 is SGHDN and CDR2 is FVKESK in the germline V gene.

V is TRBV4-1 and J is TRBJ1-2, with D maybe TRBD1 (6 bases). Deletions cut 4 bases from V and 4 bases from J, with 22 bases between. Germline CDR1 reads MGHRA; CDR2 reads YSYEKL. The CDR3 length is 17 residues. The CDR3 DNA sequence: TGCGCCAGCAGCCCCGCTCCCTCAGGGGTCGAGGCCTATGGCTACACCTTC. This gives the protein CASSPAPSGVEAYGYTF.

V gene TRBV5-5 combines with J gene TRBJ1-5; 8 nucleotides align to TRBD1. J gave up 2 bases and V 0 bases, and 7 bases lay outside the gene matches. The CDR3 has 17 residues. The germline gives CDR1 SGHKS, CDR2 YYEKEE (reference sequence). The CDR3 loop reads CASSLGPDRAGNQPQHF. The CDR3 bases are TGTGCCAGCAGCTTGGGGCCGGACAGGGCGGGCAATCAGCCCCAGCATTTT.

The chain joins TRBV15 to TRBJ2-5; D is ambiguous. The CDR3 runs to 16 residues. Trimming left V 2 bases short and J 3 bases short, with 16 bases between. The V gene's germline CDR1 is LNHNV and CDR2 YYDKDF (reference sequence). The chain's CDR3 is CATSRYDQPPKETQYF. The CDR3 DNA reads as TGTGCCACCAGCAGATACGACCAACCCCCAAAAGAGACCCAGTACTTC.